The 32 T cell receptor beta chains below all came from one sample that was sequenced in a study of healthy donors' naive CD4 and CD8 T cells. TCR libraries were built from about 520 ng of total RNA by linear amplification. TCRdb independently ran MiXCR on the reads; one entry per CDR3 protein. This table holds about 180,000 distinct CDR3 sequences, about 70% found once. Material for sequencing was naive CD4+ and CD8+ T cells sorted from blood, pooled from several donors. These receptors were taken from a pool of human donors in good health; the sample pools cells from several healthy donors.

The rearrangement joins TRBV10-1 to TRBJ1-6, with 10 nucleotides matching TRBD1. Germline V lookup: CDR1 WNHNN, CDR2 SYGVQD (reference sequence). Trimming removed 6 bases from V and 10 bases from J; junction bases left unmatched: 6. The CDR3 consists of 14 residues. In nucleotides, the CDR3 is TGCGCCAGCAGGGCCGGGACAGGGGACTCACCCCTCCACTTT. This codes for CASRAGTGDSPLHF.

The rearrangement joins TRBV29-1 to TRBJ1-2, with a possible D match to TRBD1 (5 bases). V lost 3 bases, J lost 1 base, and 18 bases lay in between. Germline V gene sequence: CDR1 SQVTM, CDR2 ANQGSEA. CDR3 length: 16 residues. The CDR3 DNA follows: TGCAGCGTTGAGGTGTCAGGGAGGACCCTTAACTATGGCTACACCTTC. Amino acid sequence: CSVEVSGRTLNYGYTF.

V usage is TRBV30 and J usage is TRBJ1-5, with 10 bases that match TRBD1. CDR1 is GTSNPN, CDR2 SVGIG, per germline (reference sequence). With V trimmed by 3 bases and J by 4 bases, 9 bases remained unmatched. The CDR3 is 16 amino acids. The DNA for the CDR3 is TGTGCCTGGAGCGCGATAGGGACAGGGGCAAATCAGCCCCAGCATTTT. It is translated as CAWSAIGTGANQPQHF.

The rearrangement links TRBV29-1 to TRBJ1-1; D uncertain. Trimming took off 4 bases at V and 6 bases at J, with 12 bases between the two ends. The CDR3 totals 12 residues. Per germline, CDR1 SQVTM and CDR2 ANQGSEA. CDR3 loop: CSVVGGSAEAFF. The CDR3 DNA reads TGCAGCGTTGTTGGTGGTTCGGCTGAAGCTTTCTTT.

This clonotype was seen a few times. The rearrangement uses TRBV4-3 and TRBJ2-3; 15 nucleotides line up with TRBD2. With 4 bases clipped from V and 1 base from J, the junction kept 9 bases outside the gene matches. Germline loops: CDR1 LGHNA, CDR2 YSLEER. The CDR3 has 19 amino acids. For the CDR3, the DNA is TGCGCCAGCAGCCCCGTTGGACTAGCGGGGGGGCACGGCACAGATACGCAGTATTTT. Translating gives CASSPVGLAGGHGTDTQYF.

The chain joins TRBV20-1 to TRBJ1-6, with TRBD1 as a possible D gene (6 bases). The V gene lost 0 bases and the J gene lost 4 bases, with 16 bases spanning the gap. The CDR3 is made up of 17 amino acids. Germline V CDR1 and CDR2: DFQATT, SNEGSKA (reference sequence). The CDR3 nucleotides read TGCAGTGCTAGAGACCCCACCCGACAGGTGTATAATTCACCCCTCCACTTT. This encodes CSARDPTRQVYNSPLHF.

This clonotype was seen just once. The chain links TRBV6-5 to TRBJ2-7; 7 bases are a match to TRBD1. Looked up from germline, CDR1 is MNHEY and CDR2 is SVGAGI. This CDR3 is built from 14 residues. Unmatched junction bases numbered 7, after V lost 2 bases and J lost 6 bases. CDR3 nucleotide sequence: TGTGCCAGCAGTTACGGGACAGAAAAAGGCGAGCAGTACTTC. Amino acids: CASSYGTEKGEQYF.

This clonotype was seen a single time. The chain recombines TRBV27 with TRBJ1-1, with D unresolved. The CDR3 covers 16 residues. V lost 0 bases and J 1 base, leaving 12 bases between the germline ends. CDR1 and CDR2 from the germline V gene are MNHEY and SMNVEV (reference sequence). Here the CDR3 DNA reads TGTGCCAGCAGTTTATCTGGTCGGGGTTCGAACACTGAAGCTTTCTTT. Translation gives CASSLSGRGSNTEAFF.

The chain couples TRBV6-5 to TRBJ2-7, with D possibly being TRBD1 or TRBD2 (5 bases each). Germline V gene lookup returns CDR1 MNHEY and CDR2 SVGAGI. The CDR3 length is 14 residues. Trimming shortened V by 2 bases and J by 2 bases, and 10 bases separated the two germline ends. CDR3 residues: CASSYRDGAYEQYF. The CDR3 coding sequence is TGTGCCAGCAGTTACCGGGACGGTGCCTACGAGCAGTACTTC.

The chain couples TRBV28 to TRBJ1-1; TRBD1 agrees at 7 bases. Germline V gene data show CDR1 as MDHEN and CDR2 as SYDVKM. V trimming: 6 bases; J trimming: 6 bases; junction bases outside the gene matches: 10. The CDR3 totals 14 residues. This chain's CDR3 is CASSLIDRVAEAFF. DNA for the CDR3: TGTGCCAGCAGCCTAATCGACAGGGTCGCTGAAGCTTTCTTT.

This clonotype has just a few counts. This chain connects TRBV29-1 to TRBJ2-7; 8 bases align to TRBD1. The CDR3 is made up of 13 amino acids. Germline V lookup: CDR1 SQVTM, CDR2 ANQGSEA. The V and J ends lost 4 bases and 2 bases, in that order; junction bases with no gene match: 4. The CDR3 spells CSVGGQVTYEQYF. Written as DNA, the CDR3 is TGCAGCGTTGGGGGACAGGTTACCTACGAGCAGTACTTC.

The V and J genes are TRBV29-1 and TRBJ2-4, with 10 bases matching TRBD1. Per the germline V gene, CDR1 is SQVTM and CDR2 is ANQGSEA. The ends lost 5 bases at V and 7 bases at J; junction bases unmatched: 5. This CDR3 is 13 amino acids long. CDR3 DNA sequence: TGCAGCGTTCTTGGGGACAGGGGTAACATTCAGTACTTC. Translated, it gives CSVLGDRGNIQYF.

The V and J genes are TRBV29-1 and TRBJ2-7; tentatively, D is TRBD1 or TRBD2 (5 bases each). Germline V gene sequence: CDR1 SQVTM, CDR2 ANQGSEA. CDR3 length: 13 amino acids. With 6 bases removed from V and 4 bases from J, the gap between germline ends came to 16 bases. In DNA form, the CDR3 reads TGCAGCGTGGACGTCGGGACGGCTTACGAGCAGTACTTC. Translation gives CSVDVGTAYEQYF.

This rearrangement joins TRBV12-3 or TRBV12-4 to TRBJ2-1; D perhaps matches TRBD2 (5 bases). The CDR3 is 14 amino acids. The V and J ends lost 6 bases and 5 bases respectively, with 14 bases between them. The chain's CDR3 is CASSWTPSHNEQFF. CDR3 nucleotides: TGTGCCAGCAGCTGGACTCCATCCCACAATGAGCAGTTCTTC.

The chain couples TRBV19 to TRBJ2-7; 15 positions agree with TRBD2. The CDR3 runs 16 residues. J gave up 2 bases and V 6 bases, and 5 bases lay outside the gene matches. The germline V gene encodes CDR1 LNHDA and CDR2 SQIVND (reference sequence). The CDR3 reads CASSPGTSGRTYEQYF. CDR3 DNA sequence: TGTGCCAGTAGCCCCGGGACTAGCGGGAGGACCTACGAGCAGTACTTC.

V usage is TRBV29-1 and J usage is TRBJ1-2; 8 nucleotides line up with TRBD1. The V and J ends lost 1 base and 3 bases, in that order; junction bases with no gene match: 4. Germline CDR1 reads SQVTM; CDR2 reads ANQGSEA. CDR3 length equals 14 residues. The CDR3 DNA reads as TGCAGCGTTGAAGGAGGACAGGGTCACTATGGCTACACCTTC. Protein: CSVEGGQGHYGYTF.

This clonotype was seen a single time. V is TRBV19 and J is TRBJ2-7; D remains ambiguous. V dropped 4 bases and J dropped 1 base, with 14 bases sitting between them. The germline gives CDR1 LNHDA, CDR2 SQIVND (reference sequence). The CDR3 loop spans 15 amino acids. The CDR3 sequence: CASSNTDANSYEQYF. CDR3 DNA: TGTGCCAGTAGTAACACAGATGCTAATTCCTACGAGCAGTACTTC.

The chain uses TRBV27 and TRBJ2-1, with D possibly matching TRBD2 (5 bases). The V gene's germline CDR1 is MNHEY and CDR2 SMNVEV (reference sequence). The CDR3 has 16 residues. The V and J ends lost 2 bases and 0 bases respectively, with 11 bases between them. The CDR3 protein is CASSLRGPSSYNEQFF. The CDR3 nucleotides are TGTGCCAGCAGTTTACGGGGTCCTAGCTCCTACAATGAGCAGTTCTTC.

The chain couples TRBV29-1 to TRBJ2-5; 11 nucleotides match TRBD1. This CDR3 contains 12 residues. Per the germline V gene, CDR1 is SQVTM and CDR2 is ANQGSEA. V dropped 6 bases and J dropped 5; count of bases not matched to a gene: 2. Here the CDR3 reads CSVDRGRETQYF. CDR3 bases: TGCAGCGTGGACAGGGGGCGGGAGACCCAGTACTTC.

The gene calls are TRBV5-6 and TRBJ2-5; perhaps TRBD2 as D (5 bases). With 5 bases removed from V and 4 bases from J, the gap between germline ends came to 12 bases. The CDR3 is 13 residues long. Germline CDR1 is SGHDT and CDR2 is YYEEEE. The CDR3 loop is CASRPRSGETQYF. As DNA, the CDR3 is TGTGCCAGCAGACCCCGCAGCGGAGAGACCCAGTACTTC.

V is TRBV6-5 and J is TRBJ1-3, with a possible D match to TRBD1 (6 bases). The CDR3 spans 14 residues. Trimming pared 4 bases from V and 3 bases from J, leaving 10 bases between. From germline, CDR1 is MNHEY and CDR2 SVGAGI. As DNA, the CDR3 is TGTGCCAGCAGTTCGTGGACAGTTGGAAACACCATATATTTT. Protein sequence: CASSSWTVGNTIYF.

CDR3 nucleotides: TGTGCCAGCAGCCAGACCGGGAGAGACAACTACGAGCAGTACTTC. This gives the protein CASSQTGRDNYEQYF. The V call is TRBV12-3 or TRBV12-4, the J call TRBJ2-7, with a weak D call TRBD2 (6 bases). V was cut by 6 bases and J by 3 bases, with 18 bases left in between. The CDR3 runs to 15 residues.

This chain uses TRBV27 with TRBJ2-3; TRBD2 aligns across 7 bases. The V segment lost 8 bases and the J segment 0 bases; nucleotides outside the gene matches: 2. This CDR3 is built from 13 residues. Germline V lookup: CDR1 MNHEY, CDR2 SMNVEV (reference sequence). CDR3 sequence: CASHSGSTDTQYF. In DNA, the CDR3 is TGTGCCAGCCATAGCGGGAGCACAGATACGCAGTATTTT.

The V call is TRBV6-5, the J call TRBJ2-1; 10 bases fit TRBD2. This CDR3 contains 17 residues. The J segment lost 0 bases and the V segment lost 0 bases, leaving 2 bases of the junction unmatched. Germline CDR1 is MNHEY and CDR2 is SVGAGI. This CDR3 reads CASSYSLAGDSYNEQFF. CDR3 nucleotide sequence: TGTGCCAGCAGTTACTCCCTAGCGGGAGACTCCTACAATGAGCAGTTCTTC.

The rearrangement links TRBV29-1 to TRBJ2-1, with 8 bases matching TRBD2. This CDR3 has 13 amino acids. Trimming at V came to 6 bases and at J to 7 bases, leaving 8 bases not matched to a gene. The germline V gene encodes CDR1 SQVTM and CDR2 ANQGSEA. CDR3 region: CSVKRELWNEQFF. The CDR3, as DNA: TGCAGCGTCAAGCGGGAGCTTTGGAATGAGCAGTTCTTC.

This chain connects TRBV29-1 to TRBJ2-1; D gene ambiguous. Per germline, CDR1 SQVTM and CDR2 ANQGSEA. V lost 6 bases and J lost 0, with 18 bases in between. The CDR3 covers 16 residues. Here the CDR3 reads CSVLGACLSSYNEQFF. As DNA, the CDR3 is TGCAGCGTCCTCGGAGCTTGCTTAAGCTCCTACAATGAGCAGTTCTTC.

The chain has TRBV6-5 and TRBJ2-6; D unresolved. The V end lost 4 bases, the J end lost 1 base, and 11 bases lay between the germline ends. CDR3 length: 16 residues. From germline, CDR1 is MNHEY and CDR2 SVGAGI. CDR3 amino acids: CASSFGSISGANVLTF. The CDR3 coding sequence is TGTGCCAGCAGTTTCGGCTCCATTTCTGGGGCCAACGTCCTGACTTTC.

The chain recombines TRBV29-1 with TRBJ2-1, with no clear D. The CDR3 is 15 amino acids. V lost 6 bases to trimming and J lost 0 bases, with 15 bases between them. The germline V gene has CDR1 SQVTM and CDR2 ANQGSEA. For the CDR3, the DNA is TGCAGCGTAGCAACACGGGCGAGCTCCTACAATGAGCAGTTCTTC. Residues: CSVATRASSYNEQFF.

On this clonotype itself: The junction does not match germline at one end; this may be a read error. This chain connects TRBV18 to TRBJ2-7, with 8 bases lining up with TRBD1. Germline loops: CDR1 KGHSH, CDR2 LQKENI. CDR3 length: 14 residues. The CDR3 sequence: CASSPSDRAYEQCF. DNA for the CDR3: TGTGCCAGCTCACCCTCGGACAGGGCCTACGAGCAGTGCTTC.

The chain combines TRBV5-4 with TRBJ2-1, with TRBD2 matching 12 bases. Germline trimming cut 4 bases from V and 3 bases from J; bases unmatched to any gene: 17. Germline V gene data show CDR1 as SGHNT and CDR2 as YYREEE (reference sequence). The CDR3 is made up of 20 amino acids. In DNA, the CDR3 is TGTGCCAGCAGCCCTCCGTTTGCTAGCGGGAGGGCCGGGAGCTACAATGAGCAGTTCTTC. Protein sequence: CASSPPFASGRAGSYNEQFF.

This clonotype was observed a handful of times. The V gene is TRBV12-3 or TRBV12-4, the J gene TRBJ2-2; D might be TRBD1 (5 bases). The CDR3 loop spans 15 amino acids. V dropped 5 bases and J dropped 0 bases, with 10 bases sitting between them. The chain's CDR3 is CASSPTDTNTGELFF. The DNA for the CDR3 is TGTGCCAGCAGTCCGACAGATACGAACACCGGGGAGCTGTTTTTT.

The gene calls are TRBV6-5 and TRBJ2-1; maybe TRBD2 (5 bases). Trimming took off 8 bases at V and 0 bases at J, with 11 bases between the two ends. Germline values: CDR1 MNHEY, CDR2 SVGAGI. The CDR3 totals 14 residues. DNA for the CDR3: TGTGCCAGCTCCGTAGCGTCCTCCTACAATGAGCAGTTCTTC. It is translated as CASSVASSYNEQFF.